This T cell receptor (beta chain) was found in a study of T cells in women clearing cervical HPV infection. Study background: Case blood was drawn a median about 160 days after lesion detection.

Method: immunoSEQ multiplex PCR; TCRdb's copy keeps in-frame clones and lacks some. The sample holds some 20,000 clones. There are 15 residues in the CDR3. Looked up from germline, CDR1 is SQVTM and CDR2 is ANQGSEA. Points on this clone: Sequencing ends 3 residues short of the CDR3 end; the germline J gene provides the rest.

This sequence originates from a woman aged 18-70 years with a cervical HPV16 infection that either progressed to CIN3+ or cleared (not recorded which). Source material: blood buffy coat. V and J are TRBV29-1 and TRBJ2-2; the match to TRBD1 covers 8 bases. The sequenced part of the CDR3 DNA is TGCAGCGCCAATTGGTTAGGACAGGGCGGTGAAAAG. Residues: CSANWLGQGGEK. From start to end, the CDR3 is CSANWLGQGGEKLFF.